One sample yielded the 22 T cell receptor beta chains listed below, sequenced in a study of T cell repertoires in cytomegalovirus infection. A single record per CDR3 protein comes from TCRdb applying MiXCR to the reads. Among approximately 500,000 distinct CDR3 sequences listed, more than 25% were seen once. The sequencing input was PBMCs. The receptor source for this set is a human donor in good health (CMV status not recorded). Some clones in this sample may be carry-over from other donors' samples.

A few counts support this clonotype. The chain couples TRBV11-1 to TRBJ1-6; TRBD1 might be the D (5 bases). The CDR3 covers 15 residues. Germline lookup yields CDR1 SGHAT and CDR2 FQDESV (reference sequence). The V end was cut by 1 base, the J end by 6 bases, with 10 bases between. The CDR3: CASSLVDTPNSPLHF. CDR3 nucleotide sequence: TGTGCCAGCAGCTTAGTGGACACTCCTAATTCACCCCTCCACTTT.

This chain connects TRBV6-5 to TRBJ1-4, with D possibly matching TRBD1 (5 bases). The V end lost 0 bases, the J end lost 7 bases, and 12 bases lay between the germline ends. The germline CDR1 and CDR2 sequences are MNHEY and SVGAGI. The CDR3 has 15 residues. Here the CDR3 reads CASSYSTGSVEKLFF. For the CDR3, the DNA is TGTGCCAGCAGTTACTCTACAGGTTCGGTTGAAAAACTGTTTTTT.

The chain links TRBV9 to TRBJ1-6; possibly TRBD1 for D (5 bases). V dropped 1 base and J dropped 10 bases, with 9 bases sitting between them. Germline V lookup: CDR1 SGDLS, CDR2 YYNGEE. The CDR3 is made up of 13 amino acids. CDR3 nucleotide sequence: TGTGCCAGCAGCGTATCGGACAAATCACCCCTCCACTTT. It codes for CASSVSDKSPLHF.

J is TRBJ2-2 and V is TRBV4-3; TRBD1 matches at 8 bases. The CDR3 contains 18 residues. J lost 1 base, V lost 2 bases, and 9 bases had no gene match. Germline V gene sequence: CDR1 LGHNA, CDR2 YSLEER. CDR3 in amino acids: CASSQWTPGQENTGELFF. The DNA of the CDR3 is TGCGCCAGCAGCCAATGGACACCGGGACAGGAGAACACCGGGGAGCTGTTTTTT.

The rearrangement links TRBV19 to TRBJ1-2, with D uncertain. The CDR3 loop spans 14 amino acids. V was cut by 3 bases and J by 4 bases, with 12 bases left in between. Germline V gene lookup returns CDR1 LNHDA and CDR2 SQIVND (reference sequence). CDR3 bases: TGTGCCAGTAGTATTGACGGATTACTCTATGGCTACACCTTC. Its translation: CASSIDGLLYGYTF.

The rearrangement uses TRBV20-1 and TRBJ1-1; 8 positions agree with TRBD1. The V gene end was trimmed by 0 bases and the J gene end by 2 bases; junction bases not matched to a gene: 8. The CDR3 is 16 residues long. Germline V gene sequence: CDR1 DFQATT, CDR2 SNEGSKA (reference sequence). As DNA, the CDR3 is TGCAGTGCTAGAGATTGGGCCAGGGGGCTTAACACTGAAGCTTTCTTT. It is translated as CSARDWARGLNTEAFF.

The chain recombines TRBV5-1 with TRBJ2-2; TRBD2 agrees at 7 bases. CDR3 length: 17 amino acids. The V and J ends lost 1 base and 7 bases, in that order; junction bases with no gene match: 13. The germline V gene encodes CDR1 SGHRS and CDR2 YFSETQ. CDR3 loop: CASSLTARGGSSGELFF. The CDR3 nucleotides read TGCGCCAGCAGCTTGACCGCTAGGGGCGGGAGCAGCGGGGAGCTGTTTTTT.

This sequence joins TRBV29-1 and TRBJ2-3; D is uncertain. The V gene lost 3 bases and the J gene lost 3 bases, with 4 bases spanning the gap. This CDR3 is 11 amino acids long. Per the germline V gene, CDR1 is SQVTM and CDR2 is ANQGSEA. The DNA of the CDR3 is TGCAGCGTTGAGGTAACAGATACGCAGTATTTT. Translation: CSVEVTDTQYF.

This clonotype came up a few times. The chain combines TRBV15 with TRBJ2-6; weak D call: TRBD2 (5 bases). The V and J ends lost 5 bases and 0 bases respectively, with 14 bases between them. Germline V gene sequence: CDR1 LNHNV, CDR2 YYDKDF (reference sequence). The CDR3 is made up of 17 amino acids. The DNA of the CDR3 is TGTGCCACCAGCTCTCCAGGAGGTTTCTCTGGGGCCAACGTCCTGACTTTC. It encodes CATSSPGGFSGANVLTF.

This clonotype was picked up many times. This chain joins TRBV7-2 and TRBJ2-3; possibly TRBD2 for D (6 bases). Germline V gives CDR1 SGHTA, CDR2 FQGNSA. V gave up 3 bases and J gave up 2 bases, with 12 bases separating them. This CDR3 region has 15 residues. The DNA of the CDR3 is TGTGCCAGCAGCTTTGGGACTGGCATCACAGATACGCAGTATTTT. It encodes CASSFGTGITDTQYF.

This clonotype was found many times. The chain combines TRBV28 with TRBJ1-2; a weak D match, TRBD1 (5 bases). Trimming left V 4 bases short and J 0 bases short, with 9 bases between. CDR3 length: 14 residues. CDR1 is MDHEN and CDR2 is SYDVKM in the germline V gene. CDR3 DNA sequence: TGTGCCAGCAGTTCGGGGGGATCTAACTATGGCTACACCTTC. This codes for CASSSGGSNYGYTF.

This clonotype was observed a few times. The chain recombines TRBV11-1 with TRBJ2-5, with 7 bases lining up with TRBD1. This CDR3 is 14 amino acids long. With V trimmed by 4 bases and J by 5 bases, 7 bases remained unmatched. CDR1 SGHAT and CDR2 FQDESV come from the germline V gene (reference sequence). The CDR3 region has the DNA TGTGCCAGCAGCTCCAGGACAGGAGAGGAGACCCAGTACTTC. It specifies CASSSRTGEETQYF. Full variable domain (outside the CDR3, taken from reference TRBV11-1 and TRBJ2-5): EAEVAQSPRYKITEKSQAVAFWCDPISGHATLYWYRQILGQGPELLVQFQDESVVDDSQLPKDRFSAERLKGVDSTLKIQPAELGDSAMYLCASSSRTGEETQYFGPGTRLLVL.

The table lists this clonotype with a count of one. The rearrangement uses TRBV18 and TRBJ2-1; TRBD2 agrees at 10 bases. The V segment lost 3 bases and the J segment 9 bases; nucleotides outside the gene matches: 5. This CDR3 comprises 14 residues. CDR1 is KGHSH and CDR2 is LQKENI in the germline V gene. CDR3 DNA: TGTGCCAGCTCACCGGGGACTAGCGAGGGTGAGCAGTTCTTC. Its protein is CASSPGTSEGEQFF.

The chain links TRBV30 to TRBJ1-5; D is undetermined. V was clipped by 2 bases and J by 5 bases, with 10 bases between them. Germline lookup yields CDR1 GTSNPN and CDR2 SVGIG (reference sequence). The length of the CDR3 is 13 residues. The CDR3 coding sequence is TGTGCCTGGAGTTACCTCGGGGATCAGCCCCAGCATTTT. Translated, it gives CAWSYLGDQPQHF. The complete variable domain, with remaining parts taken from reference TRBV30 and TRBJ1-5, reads SQTIHQWPATLVQPVGSPLSLECTVEGTSNPNLYWYRQAAGRGLQLLFYSVGIGQISSEVPQNLSASRPQDRQFILSSKKLLLSDSGFYLCAWSYLGDQPQHFGDGTRLSIL.

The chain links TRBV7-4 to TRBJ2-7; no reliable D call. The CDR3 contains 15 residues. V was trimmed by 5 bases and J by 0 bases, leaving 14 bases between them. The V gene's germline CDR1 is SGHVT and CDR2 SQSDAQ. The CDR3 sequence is CASSRASQSSYEQYF. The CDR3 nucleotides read TGTGCCAGCAGCCGGGCTTCCCAAAGCTCCTACGAGCAGTACTTC.

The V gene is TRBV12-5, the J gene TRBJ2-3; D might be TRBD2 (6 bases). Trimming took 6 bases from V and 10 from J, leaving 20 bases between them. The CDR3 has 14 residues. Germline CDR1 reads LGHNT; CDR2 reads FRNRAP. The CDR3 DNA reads TGTGCTAGTGGACGTAGCGGACCTTACGGGGCGCAGTATTTT. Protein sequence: CASGRSGPYGAQYF.

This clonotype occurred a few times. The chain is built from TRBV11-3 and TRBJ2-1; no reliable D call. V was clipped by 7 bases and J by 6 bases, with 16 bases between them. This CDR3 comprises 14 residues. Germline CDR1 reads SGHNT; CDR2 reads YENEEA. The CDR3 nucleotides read TGTGCCAGCACCCCTCAGTGGGGTGGCAATGAGCAGTTCTTC. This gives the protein CASTPQWGGNEQFF.

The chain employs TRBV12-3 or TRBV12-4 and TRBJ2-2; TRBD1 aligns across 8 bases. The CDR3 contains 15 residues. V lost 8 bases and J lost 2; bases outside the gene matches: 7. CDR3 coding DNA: TGTGCCAGCCATCCAGGACAGGGTAACACCGGGGAGCTGTTTTTT. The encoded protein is CASHPGQGNTGELFF.

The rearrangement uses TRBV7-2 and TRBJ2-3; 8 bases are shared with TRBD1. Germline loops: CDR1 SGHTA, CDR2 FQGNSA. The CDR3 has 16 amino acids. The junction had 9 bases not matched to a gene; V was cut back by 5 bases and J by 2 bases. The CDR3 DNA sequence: TGTGCCAGCAGCCTCCCAAGACAGGGGTTCACAGATACGCAGTATTTT. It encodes CASSLPRQGFTDTQYF.

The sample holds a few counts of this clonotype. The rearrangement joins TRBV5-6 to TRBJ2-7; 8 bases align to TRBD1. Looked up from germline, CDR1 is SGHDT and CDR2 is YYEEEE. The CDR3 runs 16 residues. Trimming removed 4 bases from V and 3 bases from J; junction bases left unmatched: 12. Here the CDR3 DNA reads TGTGCCAGCAGCCCCTTAATGACAGGGGAGTACTACGAGCAGTACGTC. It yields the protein CASSPLMTGEYYEQYV.

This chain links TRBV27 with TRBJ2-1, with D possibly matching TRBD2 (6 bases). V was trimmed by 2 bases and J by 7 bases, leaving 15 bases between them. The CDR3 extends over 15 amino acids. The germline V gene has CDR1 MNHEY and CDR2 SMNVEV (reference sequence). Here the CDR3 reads CASSLESGRRNEQFF. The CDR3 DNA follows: TGTGCCAGCAGTTTAGAGTCAGGGAGGAGAAATGAGCAGTTCTTC.

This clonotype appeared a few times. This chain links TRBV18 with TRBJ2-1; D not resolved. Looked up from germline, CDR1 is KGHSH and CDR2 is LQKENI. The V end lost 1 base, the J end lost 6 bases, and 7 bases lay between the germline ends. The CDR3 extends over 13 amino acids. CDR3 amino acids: CASSPQGSNEQFF. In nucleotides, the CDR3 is TGTGCCAGCTCACCACAGGGATCCAATGAGCAGTTCTTC.